The 32 T cell receptor beta chains reported below all come from one sample, sequenced in a study of cytomegalovirus exposure and HLA in healthy donors. The PCR had 60 Vbeta and 13 Jbeta primers. The protocol was immunoSEQ multiplex PCR, while the TCRdb copy is restricted to in-frame clones and leaves out a portion. The data contain 90,000 to 130,000 clones, over 65% of them seen just once; the ten biggest clones take up 13%. The sample taken for sequencing was PBMCs. The receptors here all came from a young man in good health and CMV-seropositive.

The V gene is TRBV5-5, the J gene TRBJ1-5; D remains ambiguous. Trimming shortened V by 0 bases and J by 0 bases, and 10 bases separated the two germline ends. This CDR3 is 16 amino acids long. CDR1 is SGHKS and CDR2 is YYEKEE in the germline V gene (reference sequence). The CDR3 bases are TGTGCCAGCAGCTTGGACATAAGTAATAGCAATCAGCCCCAGCATTTT. Protein sequence: CASSLDISNSNQPQHF.

The rearrangement joins TRBV7-8 to TRBJ2-5, with 9 positions matching TRBD2. Trimming removed 5 bases from V and 5 bases from J; junction bases left unmatched: 18. The CDR3 contains 18 residues. Germline values: CDR1 SGHVS, CDR2 FQNEAQ. The CDR3 DNA follows: TGTGCCAGCAGCCAAATTCGGAGGGCTAGCGGGGTCAGTGAGACCCAGTACTTC. It yields the protein CASSQIRRASGVSETQYF.

The gene calls are TRBV29-1 and TRBJ2-1, with TRBD2 matching over 10 bases. The trim removed 3 bases at V and 4 bases at J, leaving 6 bases unmatched. This CDR3 has 15 residues. Germline V lookup: CDR1 SQVTM, CDR2 ANQGSEA. CDR3 protein: CSVDFASGGYNEQFF. The CDR3, as DNA: TGCAGCGTTGATTTTGCTAGCGGGGGATACAATGAGCAGTTCTTC.

The chain combines TRBV28 with TRBJ2-1, with TRBD1 as a possible D gene (7 bases). Trimming pared 2 bases from V and 7 bases from J, leaving 15 bases between. This CDR3 is 15 amino acids long. Germline V gene sequence: CDR1 MDHEN, CDR2 SYDVKM. The CDR3 loop reads CASSLPPRGANEQFF. CDR3 DNA: TGTGCCAGCAGTTTACCTCCCAGGGGGGCGAATGAGCAGTTCTTC.

The chain combines TRBV7-9 with TRBJ2-7, with 8 positions matching TRBD1. Germline V gives CDR1 SEHNR, CDR2 FQNEAQ (reference sequence). This CDR3 is 15 amino acids long. The ends lost 1 base at V and 5 bases at J; junction bases unmatched: 7. CDR3 sequence (DNA): TGTGCCAGCAGCTTAGGGGACAGGCCAACTCACGAGCAGTACTTC. Its translation is CASSLGDRPTHEQYF.

The gene calls are TRBV28 and TRBJ1-5; 7 bases align to TRBD1. This CDR3 has 15 amino acids. Germline assignment: CDR1 MDHEN and CDR2 SYDVKM. With V trimmed by 7 bases and J by 0 bases, 6 bases remained unmatched. The CDR3 here is CASKGTAYSNQPQHF. CDR3 coding DNA: TGTGCCAGCAAGGGGACAGCCTATAGCAATCAGCCCCAGCATTTT.

The rearrangement uses TRBV7-9 and TRBJ1-6; D uncertain. The germline gives CDR1 SEHNR, CDR2 FQNEAQ (reference sequence). V gave up 1 base and J gave up 6 bases, with 10 bases separating them. The CDR3 length is 15 residues. CDR3 nucleotides: TGTGCCAGCAGCTTAGGGGGAGTGACTAATTCACCCCTCCACTTT. It encodes CASSLGGVTNSPLHF.

This rearrangement joins TRBV18 to TRBJ2-1, with 10 bases that match TRBD2. The ends lost 3 bases at V and 8 bases at J; junction bases unmatched: 10. The length of the CDR3 is 16 residues. Germline V gives CDR1 KGHSH, CDR2 LQKENI. Written as DNA, the CDR3 is TGTGCCAGCTCACCTAGACCCGGGACTAGCGTCGATGAGCAGTTCTTC. This gives the protein CASSPRPGTSVDEQFF.

The chain links TRBV7-8 to TRBJ1-1, with 8 positions matching TRBD1. This CDR3 contains 16 residues. The trim removed 4 bases at V and 1 base at J, leaving 8 bases unmatched. CDR1 is SGHVS and CDR2 is FQNEAQ in the germline V gene. CDR3 sequence (DNA): TGTGCCAGCAGCTCGCCGCCCGGACAGGGGAACACTGAAGCTTTCTTT. It codes for CASSSPPGQGNTEAFF.

J is TRBJ1-2 and V is TRBV27; 8 bases match TRBD1. The CDR3 contains 15 residues. In germline, CDR1 is MNHEY, CDR2 SMNVEV (reference sequence). V trimming: 0 bases; J trimming: 4 bases; junction bases outside the gene matches: 4. The CDR3 DNA sequence: TGTGCCAGCAGTTTATCGTCAGGGGGCTCCTATGGCTACACCTTC. Residues: CASSLSSGGSYGYTF.

This clone appeared a few times. The rearrangement links TRBV10-1 to TRBJ2-2; a possible D gene is TRBD2 (9 bases). V lost 7 bases and J lost 7, with 25 bases in between. This CDR3 region has 17 residues. CDR1 and CDR2 from the germline V gene are WNHNN and SYGVQD (reference sequence). This chain's CDR3 is CASTQGASGDTGGELFF. The CDR3, as DNA: TGCGCCAGCACCCAGGGGGCTAGCGGGGATACCGGCGGGGAGCTGTTTTTT.

The chain combines TRBV28 with TRBJ2-5; 11 nucleotides match TRBD2. CDR1 MDHEN and CDR2 SYDVKM come from the germline V gene. The V segment lost 6 bases and the J segment 4 bases; nucleotides outside the gene matches: 4. The CDR3 consists of 14 residues. The CDR3 loop reads CASRPGTSGETQYF. CDR3 nucleotides: TGTGCCAGCAGACCTGGGACTAGCGGAGAGACCCAGTACTTC.

V usage is TRBV13 and J usage is TRBJ2-7; 14 positions agree with TRBD2. The trim removed 4 bases at V and 4 bases at J, leaving 18 bases unmatched. The CDR3 has 20 residues. CDR1 is PRHDT and CDR2 is FYEKMQ in the germline V gene (reference sequence). The CDR3 loop reads CASSSRGGLTSGGARYEQYF. The CDR3 bases are TGTGCCAGCAGCTCGAGGGGTGGATTGACTAGCGGGGGGGCTCGGTACGAGCAGTACTTC.

The rearrangement joins TRBV29-1 to TRBJ2-5; 8 bases map to TRBD1. The V and J ends lost 7 bases and 5 bases, in that order; junction bases with no gene match: 9. The CDR3 runs to 13 residues. Germline assignment: CDR1 SQVTM and CDR2 ANQGSEA. CDR3 DNA: TGCAGCGCTACCAGGGGGCCAACCGAGACCCAGTACTTC. This codes for CSATRGPTETQYF.

This chain connects TRBV5-1 to TRBJ2-2; 7 nucleotides agree with TRBD2. The CDR3 contains 16 residues. The trim removed 0 bases at V and 2 bases at J, leaving 4 bases unmatched. Germline V gene sequence: CDR1 SGHRS, CDR2 YFSETQ. The CDR3 bases are TGCGCCAGCAGCTTGGTTGCGGGGGACAACACCGGGGAGCTGTTTTTT. This sequence encodes CASSLVAGDNTGELFF.

The sample holds one count of this clone. V and J are TRBV5-1 and TRBJ1-6; 7 bases are shared with TRBD1. V was clipped by 4 bases and J by 2 bases; unmatched bases: 6. The length of the CDR3 is 16 residues. The germline CDR1 and CDR2 sequences are SGHRS and YFSETQ. CDR3 nucleotide sequence: TGCGCCAGCAGCAACACAGGGGACACCTATAATTCACCCCTCCACTTT. It is translated as CASSNTGDTYNSPLHF.

This sequence joins TRBV7-9 and TRBJ2-1; TRBD2 aligns across 14 bases. CDR1 is SEHNR and CDR2 is FQNEAQ in the germline V gene (reference sequence). The CDR3 length is 16 residues. The junction had 2 bases not matched to a gene; V was cut back by 2 bases and J by 5 bases. CDR3 region: CASSLSGLAGDNEQFF. The CDR3 DNA follows: TGTGCCAGCAGCTTATCGGGACTAGCGGGGGACAATGAGCAGTTCTTC.

Regarding this clone: Other DNA sequences in this specimen translate into the identical CDR3. This rearrangement joins TRBV7-9 to TRBJ2-3, with 8 bases aligning to TRBD1. V trimming: 5 bases; J trimming: 5 bases; junction bases outside the gene matches: 9. This CDR3 spans 15 amino acids. The germline gives CDR1 SEHNR, CDR2 FQNEAQ (reference sequence). CDR3 DNA: TGTGCCAGCAGCCCGGACAGGGCGGATAAAGATACGCAGTATTTT. This translates into CASSPDRADKDTQYF.

V is TRBV9 and J is TRBJ2-1; the D gene is possibly TRBD2 (6 bases). Per the germline V gene, CDR1 is SGDLS and CDR2 is YYNGEE. Trimming shortened V by 4 bases and J by 4 bases, and 15 bases separated the two germline ends. The CDR3 is made up of 15 amino acids. The CDR3 nucleotides are TGTGCCAGCAGCCCCTATCCGGGAGCTTACAATGAGCAGTTCTTC. This gives the protein CASSPYPGAYNEQFF. The full variable domain, its missing parts supplied by reference TRBV9 and TRBJ2-1, is DSGVTQTPKHLITATGQRVTLRCSPRSGDLSVYWYQQSLDQGLQFLIQYYNGEERAKGNILERFSAQQFPDLHSELNLSSLELGDSALYFCASSPYPGAYNEQFFGPGTRLTVL.

This chain links TRBV4-1 with TRBJ2-2; D is possibly TRBD2 (6 bases). The germline V and J ends were trimmed by 0 bases and 7 bases, with 12 bases remaining between them. This CDR3 is built from 15 residues. Germline V gene data show CDR1 as MGHRA and CDR2 as YSYEKL. The DNA for the CDR3 is TGCGCCAGCAGCCAAGAAAGGAGGGCCAACGGGGAGCTGTTTTTT. It translates to CASSQERRANGELFF.

This clone was counted once. The rearrangement links TRBV5-6 to TRBJ1-1, with TRBD1 matching 8 bases. The germline gives CDR1 SGHDT, CDR2 YYEEEE. The length of the CDR3 is 12 residues. V gave up 2 bases and J gave up 10 bases; unmatched junction bases: 4. The CDR3 region is CASSLQGGGAFF. In DNA form, the CDR3 reads TGTGCCAGCAGCTTACAGGGGGGTGGAGCTTTCTTT.

V gene TRBV10-3 combines with J gene TRBJ2-1; tentative D call: TRBD2 (6 bases). Trimming took 8 bases from V and 0 from J, leaving 11 bases between them. Per germline, CDR1 ENHRY and CDR2 SYGVKD. The CDR3 length is 14 residues. The CDR3 region is CAILRGSSYNEQFF. The CDR3 DNA reads TGTGCCATCCTCCGGGGGAGCTCCTACAATGAGCAGTTCTTC.

This clone was counted a few times. This rearrangement joins TRBV2 to TRBJ2-3; TRBD2 matches 12 bases. This CDR3 has 16 residues. The junction had 6 bases not matched to a gene; V was cut back by 5 bases and J by 3 bases. From germline, CDR1 is SNHLY and CDR2 FYNNEI. The CDR3 region has the DNA TGTGCCAGCAGTTCCCTGACTAGCGGGGGTACAGATACGCAGTATTTT. Translated: CASSSLTSGGTDTQYF. The full variable domain, in which reference TRBV2 and TRBJ2-3 provide the parts outside the CDR3, is EPEVTQTPSHQVTQMGQEVILRCVPISNHLYFYWYRQILGQKVEFLVSFYNNEISEKSEIFDDQFSVERPDGSNFTLKIRSTKLEDSAMYFCASSSLTSGGTDTQYFGPGTRLTVL.

This clone appeared once. The CDR3 sequence is CASSRGQQNTEAFF. CDR3 sequence (DNA): TGTGCCAGCAGTAGGGGACAGCAGAACACTGAAGCTTTCTTT. The rearrangement uses TRBV27 and TRBJ1-1, with 7 bases identical to TRBD1. J lost 1 base, V lost 5 bases, and 4 bases had no gene match. Germline V gene data show CDR1 as MNHEY and CDR2 as SMNVEV (reference sequence). This CDR3 has 14 amino acids.

This clone came up once. The junction departs from germline at one end; a sequencing error may be responsible. The same CDR3 is also encoded by other DNA sequences in this sample. The chain joins TRBV29-1 to TRBJ1-2, with 10 nucleotides matching TRBD1. CDR1 and CDR2 (germline): SQVTM, ANQGSEA. The CDR3 runs 14 residues. This CDR3 reads CSGWTGGRSYGYTF. Written as DNA, the CDR3 is TGCAGCGGGTGGACAGGGGGAAGAAGCTATGGCTACACCTTT.

The rearrangement uses TRBV27 and TRBJ2-7; 8 nucleotides align to TRBD1. Germline assignment: CDR1 MNHEY and CDR2 SMNVEV (reference sequence). V shed 5 bases and J 3 bases; nucleotides not matched to a gene: 3. The CDR3 has 13 amino acids. The CDR3 region has the DNA TGTGCCAGCAGTCTTGACAGGGGCTACGAGCAGTACTTC. Amino acid sequence: CASSLDRGYEQYF.

The sample holds a few counts of this clone. The junction departs from the called germline gene at one end, perhaps through a read error. The chain recombines TRBV7-9 with TRBJ1-1; tentative D call: TRBD1 (5 bases). The CDR3 length is 15 residues. The germline CDR1 and CDR2 sequences are SEHNR and FQNEAQ (reference sequence). The CDR3 region has the DNA TGTTCCAGCAGCCCCCCTTCGACAGTTTTGACTGAAGCTTTCTTT. Amino acids: CSSSPPSTVLTEAFF.

As concerns this clone: The conserved closing phenylalanine or tryptophan is absent in this CDR3, likely reflecting a read error. V gene TRBV4-3 combines with J gene TRBJ1-1; D is possibly TRBD1 (5 bases). V was pared by 7 bases and J by 11 bases, with 26 bases between. Germline CDR1 LGHNA, CDR2 YSLEER. The CDR3 has 15 residues. CDR3 nucleotides: TGCGCCAGCACCCATCAGACTAGGTCGGGGGTGGAGGCTTTCCTT. This encodes CASTHQTRSGVEAFL.

The genes are TRBV4-1 and TRBJ2-3; 14 bases line up with TRBD2. The ends lost 4 bases at V and 0 bases at J; junction bases unmatched: 9. The CDR3 covers 19 residues. The germline V gene encodes CDR1 MGHRA and CDR2 YSYEKL. CDR3 sequence (DNA): TGCGCCAGCAGCCCGGGACTAGCGGGGGTCACAGCTAGCACAGATACGCAGTATTTT. Translated, it gives CASSPGLAGVTASTDTQYF.

The chain combines TRBV28 with TRBJ2-7; 13 positions agree with TRBD2. J was trimmed by 3 bases and V by 5 bases; bases with no gene match: 7. Looked up from germline, CDR1 is MDHEN and CDR2 is SYDVKM. The CDR3 length is 16 residues. The CDR3 DNA sequence: TGTGCCAGCAGTCCCCGGACTAGCGGGGGTTACTACGAGCAGTACTTC. It is translated as CASSPRTSGGYYEQYF.

This clone was seen only a few times. The rearrangement joins TRBV7-2 to TRBJ2-3; the match to TRBD2 covers 8 bases. The CDR3 contains 17 residues. Trimming removed 2 bases from V and 2 bases from J; junction bases left unmatched: 9. CDR1 SGHTA and CDR2 FQGNSA come from the germline V gene. The CDR3: CASSLIGSGGFTDTQYF. In DNA form, the CDR3 reads TGTGCCAGCAGCTTAATCGGGTCGGGGGGGTTCACAGATACGCAGTATTTT.

The V gene is TRBV7-9, the J gene TRBJ2-7; 10 bases line up with TRBD2. From germline, CDR1 is SEHNR and CDR2 FQNEAQ (reference sequence). Trimming cost V 3 bases and J 0 bases; bases outside gene matches: 5. The CDR3 runs 16 residues. The CDR3 sequence: CASSFSSGGFSYEQYF. The DNA for the CDR3 is TGTGCCAGCAGCTTTTCTAGCGGGGGTTTCTCCTACGAGCAGTACTTC. The full variable domain, with the rest looked up from reference TRBV7-9 and TRBJ2-7, is DTGVSQNPRHKITKRGQNVTFRCDPISEHNRLYWYRQTLGQGPEFLTYFQNEAQLEKSRLLSDRFSAERPKGSFSTLEIQRTEQGDSAMYLCASSFSSGGFSYEQYFGPGTRLTVT.